This T cell receptor beta chain is from a study of early T cells in non-severe SARS-CoV-2 infection. CDR3 length: 14 amino acids. The germline V gene encodes CDR1 SGHNT and CDR2 YENEEA. V lost 5 bases and J lost 6, with 14 bases in between. TCRdb independently ran MiXCR on the 5' RACE reads; one entry per CDR3 protein. The data show about 49,000 distinct CDR3 sequences, about 6% seen once. This clonotype turned up a few times. Material: whole blood, obtained at baseline. The V gene is TRBV11-3, the J gene TRBJ2-1; D is perhaps TRBD1 or TRBD2 (6 bases each). The receptor was derived from an adult who was a healthcare worker with PCR-confirmed SARS-CoV-2 infection or an uninfected control (not recorded which). The CDR3 DNA follows: TGTGCCAGCAGCACCCCCGGAGGGGGCAATGAGCAGTTCTTC. Translating gives CASSTPGGGNEQFF.